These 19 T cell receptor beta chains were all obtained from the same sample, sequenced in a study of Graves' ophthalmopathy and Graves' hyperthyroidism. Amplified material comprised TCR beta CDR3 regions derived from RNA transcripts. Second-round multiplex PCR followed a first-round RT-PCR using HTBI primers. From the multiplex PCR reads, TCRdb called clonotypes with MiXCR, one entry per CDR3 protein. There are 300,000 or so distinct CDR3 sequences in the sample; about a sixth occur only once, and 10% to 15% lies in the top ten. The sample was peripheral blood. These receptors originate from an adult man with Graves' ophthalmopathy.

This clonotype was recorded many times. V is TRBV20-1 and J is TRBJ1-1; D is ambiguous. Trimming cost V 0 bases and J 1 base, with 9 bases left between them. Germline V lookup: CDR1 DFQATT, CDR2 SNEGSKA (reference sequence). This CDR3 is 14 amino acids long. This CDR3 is CSARETETNTEAFF. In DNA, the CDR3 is TGCAGTGCTAGAGAGACCGAAACGAACACTGAAGCTTTCTTT.

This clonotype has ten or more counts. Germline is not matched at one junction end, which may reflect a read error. The CDR3 DNA sequence: TGTGCCAGCAGCTCCCTTAAGGTATCCTACGGGCAGTACTTC. This codes for CASSSLKVSYGQYF. This chain links TRBV7-2 with TRBJ2-7; D not resolved. The CDR3 extends over 14 amino acids. The germline V gene encodes CDR1 SGHTA and CDR2 FQGNSA.

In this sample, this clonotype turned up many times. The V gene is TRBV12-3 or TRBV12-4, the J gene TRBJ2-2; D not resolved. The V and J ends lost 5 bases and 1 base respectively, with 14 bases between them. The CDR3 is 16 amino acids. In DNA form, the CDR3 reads TGTGCCAGCAGTACATGGACGGCCCAGAACACCGGGGAGCTGTTTTTT. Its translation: CASSTWTAQNTGELFF.

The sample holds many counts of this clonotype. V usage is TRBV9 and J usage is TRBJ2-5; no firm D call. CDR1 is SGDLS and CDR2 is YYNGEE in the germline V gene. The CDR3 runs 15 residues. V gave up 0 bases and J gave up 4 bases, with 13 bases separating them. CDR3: CASSVVSGTVETQYF. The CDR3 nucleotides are TGTGCCAGCAGCGTAGTCTCCGGAACGGTAGAGACCCAGTACTTC.

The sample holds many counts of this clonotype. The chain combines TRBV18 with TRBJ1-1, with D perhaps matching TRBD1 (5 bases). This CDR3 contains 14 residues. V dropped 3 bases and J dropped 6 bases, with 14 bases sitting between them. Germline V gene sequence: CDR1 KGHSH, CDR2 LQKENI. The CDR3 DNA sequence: TGTGCCAGCTCACCGGGACCCCAGCGGTCTGAAGCTTTCTTT. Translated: CASSPGPQRSEAFF.

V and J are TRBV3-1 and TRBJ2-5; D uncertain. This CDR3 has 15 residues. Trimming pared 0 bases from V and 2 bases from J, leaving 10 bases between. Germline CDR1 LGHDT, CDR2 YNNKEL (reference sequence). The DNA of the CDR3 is TGTGCCAGCAGCCAAGACCCCCACCCGCAAGAGACCCAGTACTTC. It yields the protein CASSQDPHPQETQYF.

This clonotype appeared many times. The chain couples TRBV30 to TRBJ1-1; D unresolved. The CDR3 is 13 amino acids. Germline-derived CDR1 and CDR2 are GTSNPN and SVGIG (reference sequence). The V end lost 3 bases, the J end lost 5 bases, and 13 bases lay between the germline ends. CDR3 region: CAWSRSSGTEAFF. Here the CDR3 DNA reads TGTGCCTGGAGCCGATCGAGCGGGACTGAAGCTTTCTTT.

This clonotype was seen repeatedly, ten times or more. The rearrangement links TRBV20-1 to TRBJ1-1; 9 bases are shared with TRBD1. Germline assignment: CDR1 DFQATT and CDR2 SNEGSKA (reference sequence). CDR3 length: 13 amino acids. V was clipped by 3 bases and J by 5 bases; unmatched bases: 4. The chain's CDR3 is CSARDRGRTEAFF. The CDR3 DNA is TGCAGTGCTAGGGACAGGGGAAGGACTGAAGCTTTCTTT.

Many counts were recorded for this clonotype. The CDR3 loop is CSARDGPNYGYTF. CDR3 nucleotides: TGCAGTGCTAGGGACGGCCCTAACTATGGCTACACCTTC. The V and J genes are TRBV20-1 and TRBJ1-2; D gene ambiguous. The V end was cut by 3 bases, the J end by 0 bases, with 8 bases between. Germline V CDR1 and CDR2: DFQATT, SNEGSKA (reference sequence). This CDR3 has 13 residues.

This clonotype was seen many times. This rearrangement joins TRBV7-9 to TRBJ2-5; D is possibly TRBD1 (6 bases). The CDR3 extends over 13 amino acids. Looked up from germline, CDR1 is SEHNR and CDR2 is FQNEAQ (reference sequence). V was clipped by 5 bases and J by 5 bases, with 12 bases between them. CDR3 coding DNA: TGTGCCAGCAGCACATACAGGGCCGAGACCCAGTACTTC. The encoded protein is CASSTYRAETQYF. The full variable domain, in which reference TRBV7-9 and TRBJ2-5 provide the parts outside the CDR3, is DTGVSQNPRHKITKRGQNVTFRCDPISEHNRLYWYRQTLGQGPEFLTYFQNEAQLEKSRLLSDRFSAERPKGSFSTLEIQRTEQGDSAMYLCASSTYRAETQYFGPGTRLLVL.

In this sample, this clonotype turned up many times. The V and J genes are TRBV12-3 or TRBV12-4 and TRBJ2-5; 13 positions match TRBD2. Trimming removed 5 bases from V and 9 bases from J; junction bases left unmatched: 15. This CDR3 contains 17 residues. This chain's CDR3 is CASSPQRTSGSPTAQYF. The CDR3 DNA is TGTGCCAGCAGTCCCCAGAGGACTAGCGGGAGCCCCACGGCCCAGTACTTC.

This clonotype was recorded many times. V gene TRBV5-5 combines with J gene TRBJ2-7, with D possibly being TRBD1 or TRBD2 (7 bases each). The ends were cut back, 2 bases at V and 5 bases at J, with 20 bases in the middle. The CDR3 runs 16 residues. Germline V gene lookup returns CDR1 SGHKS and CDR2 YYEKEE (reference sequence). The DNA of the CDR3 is TGTGCCAGCAGCTTACCAGGGGGGGGTTCGGACGACGAGCAGTACTTC. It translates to CASSLPGGGSDDEQYF.

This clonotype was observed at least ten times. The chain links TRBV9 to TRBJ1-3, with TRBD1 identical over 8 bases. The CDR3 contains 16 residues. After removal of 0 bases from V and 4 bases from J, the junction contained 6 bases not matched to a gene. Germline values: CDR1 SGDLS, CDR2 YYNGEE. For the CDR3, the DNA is TGTGCCAGCAGCGTAGTGGGACAGGAGTCCGGAAACACCATATATTTT. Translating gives CASSVVGQESGNTIYF.

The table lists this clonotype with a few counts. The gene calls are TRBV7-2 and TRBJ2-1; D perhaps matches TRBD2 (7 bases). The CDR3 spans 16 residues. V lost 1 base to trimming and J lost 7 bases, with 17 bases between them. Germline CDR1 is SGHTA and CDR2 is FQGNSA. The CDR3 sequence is CASSLETRGGRNEQFF. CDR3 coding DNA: TGTGCCAGCAGCTTAGAAACCCGCGGGGGCCGTAATGAGCAGTTCTTC.

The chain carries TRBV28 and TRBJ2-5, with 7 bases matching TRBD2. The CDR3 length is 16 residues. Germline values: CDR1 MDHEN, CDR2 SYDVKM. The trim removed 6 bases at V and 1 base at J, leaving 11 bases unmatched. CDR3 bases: TGTGCCAGCAGCTTCCGTGGGGCGGGAGCCCAAGAGACCCAGTACTTC. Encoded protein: CASSFRGAGAQETQYF.

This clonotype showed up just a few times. CDR3 sequence: CASSGRSYEQYF. DNA for the CDR3: TGTGCCAGCAGTGGTCGTAGCTACGAGCAGTACTTC. The chain recombines TRBV6-1 with TRBJ2-7; no clear D. The V and J ends lost 4 bases and 3 bases respectively, with 7 bases between them. From germline, CDR1 is MNHNS and CDR2 SASEGT. The CDR3 has 12 residues.

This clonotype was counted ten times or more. DNA for the CDR3: TGTGCCATCAGTGAGGGGACAGGGTCTCTTTACTTC. It translates to CAISEGTGSLYF. The genes are TRBV10-3 and TRBJ2-7; TRBD1 matches 9 bases. This CDR3 region has 12 residues. Per germline, CDR1 ENHRY and CDR2 SYGVKD. The V and J ends lost 2 bases and 13 bases, in that order; junction bases with no gene match: 6.

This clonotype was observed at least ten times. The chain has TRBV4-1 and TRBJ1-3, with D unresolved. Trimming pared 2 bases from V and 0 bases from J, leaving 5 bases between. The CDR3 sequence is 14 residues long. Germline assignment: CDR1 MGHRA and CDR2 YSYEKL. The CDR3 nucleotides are TGCGCCAGCAGCCAACCTACCTCTGGAAACACCATATATTTT. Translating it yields CASSQPTSGNTIYF.

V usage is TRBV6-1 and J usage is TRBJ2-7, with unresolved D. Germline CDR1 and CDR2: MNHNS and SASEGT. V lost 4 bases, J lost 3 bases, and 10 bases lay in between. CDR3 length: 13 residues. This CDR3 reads CASSVELLYEQYF. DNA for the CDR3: TGTGCCAGCAGTGTGGAGCTCCTCTACGAGCAGTACTTC.